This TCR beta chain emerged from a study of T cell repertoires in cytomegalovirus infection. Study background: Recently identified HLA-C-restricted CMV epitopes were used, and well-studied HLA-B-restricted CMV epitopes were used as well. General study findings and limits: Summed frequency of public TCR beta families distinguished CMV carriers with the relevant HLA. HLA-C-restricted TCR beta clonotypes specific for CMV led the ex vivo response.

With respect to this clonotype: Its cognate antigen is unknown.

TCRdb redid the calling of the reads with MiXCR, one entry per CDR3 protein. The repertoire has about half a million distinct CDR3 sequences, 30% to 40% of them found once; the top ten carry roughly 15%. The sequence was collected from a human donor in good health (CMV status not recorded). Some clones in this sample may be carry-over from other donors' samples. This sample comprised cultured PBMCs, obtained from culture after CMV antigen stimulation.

CDR3 protein: CASSLHRVDSPLHF. CDR3 coding DNA: TGTGCCAGCAGTTTACACAGGGTCGATTCACCCCTCCACTTT. This chain links TRBV27 with TRBJ1-6, with D possibly being TRBD1 (6 bases). The CDR3 is made up of 14 amino acids. V lost 2 bases, J lost 8 bases, and 10 bases lay in between. Germline values: CDR1 MNHEY, CDR2 SMNVEV (reference sequence).